This T cell receptor beta chain originates from a study of CD8 T cells in Susac syndrome. Overall study: Patients with Susac syndrome were, at the time of blood collection, therapy-naive, maintained on corticosteroids, or maintained on intravenous immunoglobulin alone.

Germline CDR1 and CDR2: GTSNPN and SVGIG (reference sequence). The CDR3 has 12 residues. Trimming left V 3 bases short and J 8 bases short, with 13 bases between. Random hexamers primed reverse transcription of about 0.45 to 1 ug RNA. TCRdb called the immunoSEQ multiplex PCR reads again in MiXCR, with one record for every CDR3 protein. Of some 210,000 distinct CDR3 sequences in the sample, around 93% are singletons; the top ten hold 0.15% to 0.2%. Sequencing targeted TCR beta in T cells from blood (CD8+ and CD4+). Negative isolation yielded CD8+ and CD4+ T cells; FACS enriched TEMRA cells. The sequenced sample consisted of CD4+ T cells from PBMCs. This chain connects TRBV30 to TRBJ1-2; D remains ambiguous. This clonotype was obtained from a human donor with Susac syndrome. CDR3 residues: CAWSDGRFGYTF. The CDR3 DNA reads as TGTGCCTGGAGCGATGGGCGTTTCGGCTACACCTTC.